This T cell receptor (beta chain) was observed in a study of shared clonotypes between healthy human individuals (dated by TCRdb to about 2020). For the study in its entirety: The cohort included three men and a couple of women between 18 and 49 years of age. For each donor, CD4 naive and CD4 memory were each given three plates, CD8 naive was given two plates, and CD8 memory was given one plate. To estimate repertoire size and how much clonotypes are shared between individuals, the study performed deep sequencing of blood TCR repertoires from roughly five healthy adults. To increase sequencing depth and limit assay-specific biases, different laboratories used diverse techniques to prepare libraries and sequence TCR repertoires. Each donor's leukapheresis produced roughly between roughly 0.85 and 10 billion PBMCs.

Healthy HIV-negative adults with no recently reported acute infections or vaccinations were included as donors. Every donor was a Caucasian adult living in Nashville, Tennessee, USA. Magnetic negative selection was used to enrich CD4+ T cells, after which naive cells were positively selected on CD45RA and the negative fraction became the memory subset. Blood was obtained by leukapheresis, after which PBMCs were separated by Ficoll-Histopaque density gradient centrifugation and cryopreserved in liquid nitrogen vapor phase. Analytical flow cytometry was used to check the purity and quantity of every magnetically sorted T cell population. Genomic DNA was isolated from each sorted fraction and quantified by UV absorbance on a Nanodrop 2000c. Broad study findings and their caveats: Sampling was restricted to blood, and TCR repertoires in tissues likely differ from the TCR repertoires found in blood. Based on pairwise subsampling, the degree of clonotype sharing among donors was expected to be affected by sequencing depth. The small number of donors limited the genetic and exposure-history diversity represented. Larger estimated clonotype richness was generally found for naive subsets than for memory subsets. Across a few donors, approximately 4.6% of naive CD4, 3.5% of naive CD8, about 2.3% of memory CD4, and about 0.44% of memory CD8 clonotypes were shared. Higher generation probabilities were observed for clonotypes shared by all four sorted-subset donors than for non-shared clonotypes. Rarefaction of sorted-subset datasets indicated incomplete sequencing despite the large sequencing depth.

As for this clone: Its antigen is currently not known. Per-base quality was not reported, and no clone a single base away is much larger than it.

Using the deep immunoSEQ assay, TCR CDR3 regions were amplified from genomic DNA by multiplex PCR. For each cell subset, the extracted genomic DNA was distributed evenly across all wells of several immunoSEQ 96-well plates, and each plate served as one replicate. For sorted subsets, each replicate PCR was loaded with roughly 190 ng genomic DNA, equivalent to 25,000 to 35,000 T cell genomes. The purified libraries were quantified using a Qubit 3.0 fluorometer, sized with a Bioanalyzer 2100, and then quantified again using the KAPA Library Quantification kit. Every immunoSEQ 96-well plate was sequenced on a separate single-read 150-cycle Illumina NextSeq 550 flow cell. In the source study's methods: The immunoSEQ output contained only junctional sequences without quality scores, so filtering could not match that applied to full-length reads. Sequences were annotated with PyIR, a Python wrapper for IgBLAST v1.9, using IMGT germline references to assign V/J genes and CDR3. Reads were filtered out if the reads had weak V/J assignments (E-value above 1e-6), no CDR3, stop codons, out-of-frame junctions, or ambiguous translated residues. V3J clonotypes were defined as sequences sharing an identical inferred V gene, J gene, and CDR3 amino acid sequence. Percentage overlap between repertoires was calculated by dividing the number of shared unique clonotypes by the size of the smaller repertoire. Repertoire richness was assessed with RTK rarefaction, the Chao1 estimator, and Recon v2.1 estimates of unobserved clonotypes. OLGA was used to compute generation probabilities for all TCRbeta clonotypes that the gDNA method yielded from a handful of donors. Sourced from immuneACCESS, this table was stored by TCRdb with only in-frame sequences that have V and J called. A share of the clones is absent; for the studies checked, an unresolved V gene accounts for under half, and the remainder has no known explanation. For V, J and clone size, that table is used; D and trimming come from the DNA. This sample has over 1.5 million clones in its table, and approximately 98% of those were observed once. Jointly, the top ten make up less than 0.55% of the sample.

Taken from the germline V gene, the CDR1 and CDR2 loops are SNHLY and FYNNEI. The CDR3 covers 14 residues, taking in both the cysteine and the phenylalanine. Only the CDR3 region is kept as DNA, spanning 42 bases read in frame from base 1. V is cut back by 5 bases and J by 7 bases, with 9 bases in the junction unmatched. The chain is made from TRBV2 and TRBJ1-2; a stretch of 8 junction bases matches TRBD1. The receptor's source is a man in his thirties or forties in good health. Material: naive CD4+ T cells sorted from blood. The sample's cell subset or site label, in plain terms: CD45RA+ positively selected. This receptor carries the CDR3 CASSPQRTGTGYTF. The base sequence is TGTGCCAGCAGTCCACAGCGGACAGGGACTGGCTACACCTTC.